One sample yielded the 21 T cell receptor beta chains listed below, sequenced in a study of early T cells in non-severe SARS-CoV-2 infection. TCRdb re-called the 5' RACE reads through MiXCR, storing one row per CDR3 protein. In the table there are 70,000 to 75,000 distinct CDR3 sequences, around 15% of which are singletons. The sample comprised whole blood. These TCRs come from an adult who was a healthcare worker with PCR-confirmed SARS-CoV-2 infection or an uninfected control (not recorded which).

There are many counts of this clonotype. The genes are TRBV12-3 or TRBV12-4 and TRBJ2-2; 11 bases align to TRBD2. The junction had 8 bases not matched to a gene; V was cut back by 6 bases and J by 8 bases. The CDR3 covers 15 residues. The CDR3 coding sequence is TGTGCCAGCAGAACTAGCGGGGGTCGGCAAGGGGAGCTGTTTTTT. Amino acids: CASRTSGGRQGELFF.

CDR3 nucleotide sequence: TGTGCCAGCAGCCAAGATGCTTCACCCCTCCACTTT. Its protein is CASSQDASPLHF. The V call is TRBV3-1, the J call TRBJ1-6; D gene uncertain. CDR1 and CDR2 (germline): LGHDT, YNNKEL (reference sequence). The CDR3 is 12 residues long. V lost 0 bases to trimming and J lost 9 bases, with 3 bases between them.

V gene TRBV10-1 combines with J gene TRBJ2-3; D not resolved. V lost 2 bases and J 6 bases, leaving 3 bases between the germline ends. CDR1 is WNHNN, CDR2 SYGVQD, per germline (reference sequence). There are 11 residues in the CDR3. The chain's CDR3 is CASSELDTQYF. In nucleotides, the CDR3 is TGCGCCAGCAGTGAGCTGGATACGCAGTATTTT.

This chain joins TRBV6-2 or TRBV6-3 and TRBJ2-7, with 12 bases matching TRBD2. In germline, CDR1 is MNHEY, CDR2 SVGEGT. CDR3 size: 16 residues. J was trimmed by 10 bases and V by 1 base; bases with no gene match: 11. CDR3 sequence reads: CASSYFLTSGGGLQYF. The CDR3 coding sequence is TGTGCCAGCAGTTACTTCCTGACTAGCGGGGGCGGATTACAGTACTTC.

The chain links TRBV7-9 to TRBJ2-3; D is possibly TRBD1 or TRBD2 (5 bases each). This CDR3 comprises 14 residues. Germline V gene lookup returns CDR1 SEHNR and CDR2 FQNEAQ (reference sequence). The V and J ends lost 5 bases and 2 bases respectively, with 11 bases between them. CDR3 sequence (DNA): TGTGCCAGCAGCCCACATGGGACCACAGATACGCAGTATTTT. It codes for CASSPHGTTDTQYF.

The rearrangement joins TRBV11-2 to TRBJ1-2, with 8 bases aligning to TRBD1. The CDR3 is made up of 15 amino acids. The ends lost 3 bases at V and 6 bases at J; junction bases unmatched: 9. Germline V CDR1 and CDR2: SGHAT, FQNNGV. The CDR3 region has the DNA TGTGCCAGCAGCTTTGGGACAGGTCAGGGAGATGGCTACACCTTC. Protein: CASSFGTGQGDGYTF.

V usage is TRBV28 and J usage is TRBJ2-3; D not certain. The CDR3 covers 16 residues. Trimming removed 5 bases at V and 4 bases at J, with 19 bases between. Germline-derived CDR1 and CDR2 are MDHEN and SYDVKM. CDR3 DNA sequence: TGTGCCAGCAGTCCTGGGCCCCCCGGGTTTCCAGATACGCAGTATTTT. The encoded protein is CASSPGPPGFPDTQYF.

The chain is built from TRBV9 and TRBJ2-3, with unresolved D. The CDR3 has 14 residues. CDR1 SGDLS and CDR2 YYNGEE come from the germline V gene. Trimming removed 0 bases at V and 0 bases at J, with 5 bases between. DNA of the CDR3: TGTGCCAGCAGCGTAGGTCCCAGCACAGATACGCAGTATTTT. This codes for CASSVGPSTDTQYF.

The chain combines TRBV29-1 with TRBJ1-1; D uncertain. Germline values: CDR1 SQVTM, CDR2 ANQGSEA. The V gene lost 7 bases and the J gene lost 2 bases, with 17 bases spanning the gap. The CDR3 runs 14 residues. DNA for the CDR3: TGCAGCGCCGAGCGTCCGGAATTCAACACTGAAGCTTTCTTT. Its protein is CSAERPEFNTEAFF.

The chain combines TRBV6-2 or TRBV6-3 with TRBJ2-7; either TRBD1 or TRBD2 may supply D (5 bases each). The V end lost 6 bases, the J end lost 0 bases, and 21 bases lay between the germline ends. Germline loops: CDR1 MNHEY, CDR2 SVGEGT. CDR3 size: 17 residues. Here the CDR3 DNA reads TGTGCCAGCAGCCACGCCCCCAGTGGGGGACCCTCCTACGAGCAGTACTTC. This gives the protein CASSHAPSGGPSYEQYF.

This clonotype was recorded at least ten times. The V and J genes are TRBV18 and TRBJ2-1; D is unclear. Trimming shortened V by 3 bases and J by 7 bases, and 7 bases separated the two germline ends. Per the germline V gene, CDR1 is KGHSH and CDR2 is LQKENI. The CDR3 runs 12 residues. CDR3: CASSPPLNEQFF. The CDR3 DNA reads TGTGCCAGCTCACCTCCCCTTAATGAGCAGTTCTTC.

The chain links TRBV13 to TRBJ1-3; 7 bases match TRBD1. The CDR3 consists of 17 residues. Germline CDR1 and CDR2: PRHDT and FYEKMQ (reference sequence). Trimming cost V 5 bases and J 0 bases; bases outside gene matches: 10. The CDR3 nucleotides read TGTGCCAGCAGCCCAGGAGGACAGGCCTACTCTGGAAACACCATATATTTT. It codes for CASSPGGQAYSGNTIYF.

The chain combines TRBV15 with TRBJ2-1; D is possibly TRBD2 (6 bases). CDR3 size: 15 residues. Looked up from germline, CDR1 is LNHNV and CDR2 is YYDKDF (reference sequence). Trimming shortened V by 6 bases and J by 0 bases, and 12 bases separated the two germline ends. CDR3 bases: TGTGCCACCAGGGGGGGAAAGGGCTCCTACAATGAGCAGTTCTTC. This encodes CATRGGKGSYNEQFF.

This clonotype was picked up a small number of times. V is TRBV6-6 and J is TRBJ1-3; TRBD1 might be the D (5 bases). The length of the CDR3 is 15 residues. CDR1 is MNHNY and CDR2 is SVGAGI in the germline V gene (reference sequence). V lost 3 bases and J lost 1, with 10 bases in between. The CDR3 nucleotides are TGTGCCAGCAGTTATTCTGAGGGGTCTGGAAACACCATATATTTT. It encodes CASSYSEGSGNTIYF.

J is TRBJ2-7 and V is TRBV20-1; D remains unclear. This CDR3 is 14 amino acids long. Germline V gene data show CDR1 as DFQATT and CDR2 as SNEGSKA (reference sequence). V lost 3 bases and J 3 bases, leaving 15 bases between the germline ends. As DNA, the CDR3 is TGCAGTGCTAGTAAGGCCCCTACTTACTACGAGCAGTACTTC. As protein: CSASKAPTYYEQYF.

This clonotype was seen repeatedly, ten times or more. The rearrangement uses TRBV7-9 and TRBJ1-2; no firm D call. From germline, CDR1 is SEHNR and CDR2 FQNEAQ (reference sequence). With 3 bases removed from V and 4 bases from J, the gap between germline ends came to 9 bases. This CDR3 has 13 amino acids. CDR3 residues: CASSFSSSYGYTF. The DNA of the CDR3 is TGTGCCAGCAGCTTTTCTAGTAGCTATGGCTACACCTTC.

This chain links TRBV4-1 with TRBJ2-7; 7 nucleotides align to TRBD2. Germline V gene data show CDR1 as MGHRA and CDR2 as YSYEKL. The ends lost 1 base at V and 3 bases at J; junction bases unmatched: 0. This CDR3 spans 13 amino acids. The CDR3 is CASSQGDYYEQYF. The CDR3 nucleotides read TGCGCCAGCAGCCAAGGGGACTACTACGAGCAGTACTTC.

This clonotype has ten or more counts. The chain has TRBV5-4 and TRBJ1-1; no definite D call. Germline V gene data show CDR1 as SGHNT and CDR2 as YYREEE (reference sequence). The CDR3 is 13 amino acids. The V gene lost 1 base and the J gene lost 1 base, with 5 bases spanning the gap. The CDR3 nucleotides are TGTGCCAGCAGCTTGCTTGGGAACACTGAAGCTTTCTTT. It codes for CASSLLGNTEAFF.

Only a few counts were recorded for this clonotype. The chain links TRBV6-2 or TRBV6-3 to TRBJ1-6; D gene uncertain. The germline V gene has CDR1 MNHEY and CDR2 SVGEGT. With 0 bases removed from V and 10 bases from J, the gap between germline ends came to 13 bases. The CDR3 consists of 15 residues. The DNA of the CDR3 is TGTGCCAGCAGTTACTCGACCGGAATGGGGTCACCCCTCCACTTT. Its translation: CASSYSTGMGSPLHF.

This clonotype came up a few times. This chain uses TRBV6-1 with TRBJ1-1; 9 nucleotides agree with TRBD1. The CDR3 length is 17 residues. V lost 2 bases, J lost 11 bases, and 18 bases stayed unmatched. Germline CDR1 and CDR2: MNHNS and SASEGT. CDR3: CASSESGTGTGRRMAFF. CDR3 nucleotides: TGTGCCAGCAGTGAAAGCGGGACAGGGACCGGGCGGAGAATGGCTTTCTTT.

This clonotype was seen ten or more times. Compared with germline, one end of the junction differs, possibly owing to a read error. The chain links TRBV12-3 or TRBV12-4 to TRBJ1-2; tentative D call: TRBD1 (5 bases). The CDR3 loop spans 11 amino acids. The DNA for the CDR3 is TGTGCCAGCAGTTTGGGGACCCTCGGGGCCTTC. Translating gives CASSLGTLGAF.